This TCR beta chain was profiled in a study of T-cell reconstitution after alpha-beta-depleted transplantation in children. The CDR3 spans 14 residues. The V and J ends lost 2 bases and 1 base respectively, with 9 bases between them. From germline, CDR1 is MNHEY and CDR2 SVGAGI. Unique molecular identifiers were used to barcode this TCRbeta library. TCRdb processed the PCR reads anew with MiXCR; each CDR3 protein has one entry. The sample shows around 410,000 distinct CDR3 sequences, 11% of them seen only once. This TCR was sampled from a human donor who donated a stem cell graft to a child with acute myeloid leukemia. V gene TRBV6-5 combines with J gene TRBJ2-7; D might be TRBD1 or TRBD2, each matching 5 bases. Sequenced material: PBMCs from the stem cell graft donor, taken from the stem cell graft. The CDR3 here is CASSYRDGSYEQYF. The CDR3 DNA sequence: TGTGCCAGCAGTTACAGGGACGGGTCCTACGAGCAGTACTTC.